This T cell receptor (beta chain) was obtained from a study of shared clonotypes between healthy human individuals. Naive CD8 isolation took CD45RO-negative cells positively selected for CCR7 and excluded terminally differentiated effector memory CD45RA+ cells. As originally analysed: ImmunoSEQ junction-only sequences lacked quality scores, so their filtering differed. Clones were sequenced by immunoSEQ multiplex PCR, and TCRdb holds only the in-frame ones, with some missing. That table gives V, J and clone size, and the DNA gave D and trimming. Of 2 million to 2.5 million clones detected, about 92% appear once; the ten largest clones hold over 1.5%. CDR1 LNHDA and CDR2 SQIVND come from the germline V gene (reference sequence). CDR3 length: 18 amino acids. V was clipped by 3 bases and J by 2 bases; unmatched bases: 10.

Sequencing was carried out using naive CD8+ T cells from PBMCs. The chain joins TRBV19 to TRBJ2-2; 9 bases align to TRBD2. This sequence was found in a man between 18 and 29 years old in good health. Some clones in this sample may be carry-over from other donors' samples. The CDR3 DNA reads TGTGCCAGTAGTATCCCTCCCAGCGGGAGGCCTAACACCGGGGAGCTGTTTTTT. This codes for CASSIPPSGRPNTGELFF.